The 17 T cell receptor beta chains below come from one sample, sequenced in a study of blood T cell repertoires in COVID-19. Profiled with immunoSEQ multiplex PCR; TCRdb holds only in-frame clones, not every one. The repertoire holds approximately 68,000 clones, with 70% to 85% as singletons. Sequenced input: peripheral blood. These receptors came from an elderly man with active COVID-19.

This clone was picked up one time. This rearrangement joins TRBV9 to TRBJ1-2; a weak D match, TRBD1 (5 bases). V lost 3 bases and J 3 bases, leaving 9 bases between the germline ends. The germline gives CDR1 SGDLS, CDR2 YYNGEE. This CDR3 is built from 13 residues. The CDR3 spells CASSGGGDYGYTF. CDR3 coding DNA: TGTGCCAGCAGCGGCGGGGGGGACTATGGCTACACCTTC.

The V and J genes are TRBV27 and TRBJ1-2, with D perhaps TRBD1 (6 bases). Per the germline V gene, CDR1 is MNHEY and CDR2 is SMNVEV (reference sequence). V was pared by 2 bases and J by 4 bases, with 17 bases between. The CDR3 runs 16 residues. The CDR3: CASSLTPRGAAYGYTF. CDR3 coding DNA: TGTGCCAGCAGTTTAACCCCTCGGGGGGCCGCCTATGGCTACACCTTC.

In this sample, this clone turned up once. V is TRBV18 and J is TRBJ2-1; 14 nucleotides agree with TRBD2. Germline lookup yields CDR1 KGHSH and CDR2 LQKENI. Unmatched junction bases numbered 11, after V lost 1 base and J lost 0 bases. CDR3 length equals 21 residues. As DNA, the CDR3 is TGTGCCAGCTCACCACGCAAGGGGACTAGCGGGAGTCAGGGCTCCTACAATGAGCAGTTCTTC. Residues: CASSPRKGTSGSQGSYNEQFF.

V and J are TRBV6-4 and TRBJ2-1; tentative D call: TRBD2 (6 bases). Germline values: CDR1 MRHNA, CDR2 SNTAGT. V lost 3 bases, J lost 0 bases, and 15 bases lay in between. The CDR3 runs 17 residues. The CDR3 region has the DNA TGTGCCAGCAGTGAAAATGGGGGGTTGGGCTCCTACAATGAGCAGTTCTTC. It encodes CASSENGGLGSYNEQFF.

CDR3 bases: TGTGCCAGCTCACCACCGAAATCCGGGACTACAAAAAACATTCAGTACTTC. This codes for CASSPPKSGTTKNIQYF. The V call is TRBV18, the J call TRBJ2-4; 7 positions agree with TRBD2. The CDR3 runs to 17 residues. J was trimmed by 4 bases and V by 0 bases; bases with no gene match: 9. The V gene's germline CDR1 is KGHSH and CDR2 LQKENI.

The V call is TRBV7-2, the J call TRBJ2-3; tentatively, D is TRBD2 (6 bases). Germline V gene sequence: CDR1 SGHTA, CDR2 FQGNSA. Deletions cut 4 bases from V and 5 bases from J, with 13 bases between. The CDR3 totals 14 residues. DNA of the CDR3: TGTGCCAGCAGCTCAATTGGAGGGGTAGATACGCAGTATTTT. This sequence encodes CASSSIGGVDTQYF. Supplemented by reference TRBV7-2 and TRBJ2-3, the full variable domain reads GAGVSQSPSNKVTEKGKDVELRCDPISGHTALYWYRQSLGQGLEFLIYFQGNSAPDKSGLPSDRFSAERTGGSVSTLTIQRTQQEDSAVYLCASSSIGGVDTQYFGPGTRLTVL.

The genes are TRBV6-1 and TRBJ2-7; the D gene is possibly TRBD2 (7 bases). Trimming left V 1 base short and J 7 bases short, with 14 bases between. This CDR3 region has 14 residues. In germline, CDR1 is MNHNS, CDR2 SASEGT. CDR3 DNA: TGTGCCAGCAGTGAAGTAGGGGGGGCTCGGGAGCAGTACTTC. This encodes CASSEVGGAREQYF.

There are a few counts of this clone. The J gene is TRBJ2-2, the V gene TRBV28; tentatively, D is TRBD1 (5 bases). Germline assignment: CDR1 MDHEN and CDR2 SYDVKM. The ends were cut back, 5 bases at V and 5 bases at J, with 15 bases in the middle. The CDR3 sequence is 15 residues long. The CDR3 is CASSGALMSTGELFF. The CDR3 DNA reads as TGTGCCAGCAGTGGGGCCCTTATGAGTACCGGGGAGCTGTTTTTT.

The genes are TRBV5-4 and TRBJ2-5; 8 bases map to TRBD2. V lost 1 base to trimming and J lost 4 bases; unmatched junction nucleotides: 3. CDR1 is SGHNT and CDR2 is YYREEE in the germline V gene (reference sequence). This CDR3 is 14 amino acids long. The CDR3 here is CASSLIGGGETQYF. CDR3 nucleotides: TGTGCCAGCAGCTTGATCGGGGGGGGAGAGACCCAGTACTTC.

The chain links TRBV18 to TRBJ2-5; 8 bases are a match to TRBD1. With 1 base clipped from V and 2 bases from J, the junction kept 3 bases outside the gene matches. Germline values: CDR1 KGHSH, CDR2 LQKENI. CDR3 length: 15 amino acids. CDR3 coding DNA: TGTGCCAGCTCACCACAAACAGGGGGACAAGAGACCCAGTACTTC. Protein: CASSPQTGGQETQYF.

The chain recombines TRBV7-9 with TRBJ1-2, with 7 bases lining up with TRBD1. V trimming: 3 bases; J trimming: 3 bases; junction bases outside the gene matches: 7. In germline, CDR1 is SEHNR, CDR2 FQNEAQ (reference sequence). CDR3 length equals 15 residues. CDR3 residues: CASSFGAGGHYGYTF. In DNA form, the CDR3 reads TGTGCCAGCAGCTTCGGAGCAGGGGGGCACTATGGCTACACCTTC.

The chain recombines TRBV6-5 with TRBJ1-3; D call uncertain. There are 14 residues in the CDR3. CDR1 is MNHEY and CDR2 is SVGAGI in the germline V gene. With 2 bases removed from V and 1 base from J, the gap between germline ends came to 6 bases. Here the CDR3 reads CASSYGGSGNTIYF. DNA of the CDR3: TGTGCCAGCAGTTACGGCGGTTCTGGAAACACCATATATTTT.

The V and J genes are TRBV3-1 (or the pseudogene TRBV3-2) and TRBJ2-7, with TRBD1 identical over 8 bases. CDR1 is LGHDT, CDR2 YNNKEL, per germline (reference sequence). V shed 4 bases, J shed 3 bases, and the junction held 11 bases outside the gene matches. This CDR3 spans 16 amino acids. CDR3 region: CASSRARGTGGYEQYF. Written as DNA, the CDR3 is TGTGCCAGCAGCCGCGCGAGGGGGACAGGCGGCTACGAGCAGTACTTC.

By proportion, this clone is medium-sized. This chain links TRBV7-9 with TRBJ2-7; tentatively, D is TRBD2 (6 bases). The length of the CDR3 is 16 residues. Trimming pared 3 bases from V and 0 bases from J, leaving 15 bases between. Germline V gene lookup returns CDR1 SEHNR and CDR2 FQNEAQ (reference sequence). The CDR3 loop is CASSFGGARSSYEQYF. The DNA for the CDR3 is TGTGCCAGCAGCTTTGGAGGGGCCAGGAGCTCCTACGAGCAGTACTTC.

CDR3 in amino acids: CAWSPGQGVSTEAFF. CDR3 nucleotide sequence: TGTGCCTGGAGTCCGGGACAGGGAGTTAGCACTGAAGCTTTCTTT. V gene TRBV30 combines with J gene TRBJ1-1; 9 positions agree with TRBD1. This CDR3 is 15 amino acids long. Trimming at V came to 2 bases and at J to 4 bases, leaving 8 bases not matched to a gene. CDR1 and CDR2 (germline): GTSNPN, SVGIG (reference sequence).

The CDR3 DNA reads as TGTGCCAGCTCACCAGTCCCAGGCTTCACCGGGGAGCTGTTTTTT. The encoded protein is CASSPVPGFTGELFF. The rearrangement links TRBV18 to TRBJ2-2; D ambiguous. Germline CDR1 is KGHSH and CDR2 is LQKENI. Trimming took 2 bases from V and 4 from J, leaving 11 bases between them. CDR3 length: 15 residues.

The chain combines TRBV7-8 with TRBJ1-5; 7 nucleotides line up with TRBD1. The J segment lost 1 base and the V segment lost 8 bases, leaving 5 bases of the junction unmatched. Germline V gene sequence: CDR1 SGHVS, CDR2 FQNEAQ. The CDR3 is 14 residues long. CDR3 DNA sequence: TGTGCCAGCGGATTGGGACAGAGCAATCAGCCCCAGCATTTT. As protein: CASGLGQSNQPQHF. The variable domain in full, with the rest retrieved from reference TRBV7-8 and TRBJ1-5, is GAGVSQSPRYKVAKRGQDVALRCDPISGHVSLFWYQQALGQGPEFLTYFQNEAQLDKSGLPSDRFFAERPEGSVSTLKIQRTQQEDSAVYLCASGLGQSNQPQHFGDGTRLSIL.